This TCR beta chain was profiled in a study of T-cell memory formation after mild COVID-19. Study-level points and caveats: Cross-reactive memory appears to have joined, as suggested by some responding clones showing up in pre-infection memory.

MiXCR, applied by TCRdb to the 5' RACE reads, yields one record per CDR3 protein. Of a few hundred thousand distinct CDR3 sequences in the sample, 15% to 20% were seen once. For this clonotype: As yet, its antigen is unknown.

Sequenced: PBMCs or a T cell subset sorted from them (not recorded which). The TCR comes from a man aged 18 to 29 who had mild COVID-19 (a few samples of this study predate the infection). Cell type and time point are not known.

The CDR3 reads CASSVTGNPSGNTIYF. The CDR3 bases are TGTGCCAGCAGCGTGACAGGGAACCCCTCTGGAAACACCATATATTTT. J is TRBJ1-3 and V is TRBV9; the match to TRBD1 covers 7 bases. With V trimmed by 2 bases and J by 0 bases, 5 bases remained unmatched. Germline assignment: CDR1 SGDLS and CDR2 YYNGEE. CDR3 length: 16 residues.